This TCR beta chain comes out of a study of T cell changes during pregnancy in multiple sclerosis. Germline assignment: CDR1 LGHNA and CDR2 YNFKEQ. The V gene lost 1 base and the J gene lost 5 bases, with 17 bases spanning the gap. This CDR3 has 16 amino acids. Libraries were prepared by immunoSEQ multiplex PCR; TCRdb keeps only in-frame clonotypes and omits some of them. Of about 41,000 clones listed, 80% to 90% are singletons. The receptor comes from a female donor with multiple sclerosis, enrolled in a pregnancy study. The sequenced sample was CD4+ T cells from peripheral blood mononuclear cells, obtained in the first trimester of pregnancy. The gene calls are TRBV4-2 and TRBJ1-1; possible D gene TRBD1, 5 bases. The CDR3 DNA reads TGTGCCAGCAGCCAAGCGGGCCCAGGGATCGGGACTGAAGCTTTCTTT. Encoded protein: CASSQAGPGIGTEAFF.